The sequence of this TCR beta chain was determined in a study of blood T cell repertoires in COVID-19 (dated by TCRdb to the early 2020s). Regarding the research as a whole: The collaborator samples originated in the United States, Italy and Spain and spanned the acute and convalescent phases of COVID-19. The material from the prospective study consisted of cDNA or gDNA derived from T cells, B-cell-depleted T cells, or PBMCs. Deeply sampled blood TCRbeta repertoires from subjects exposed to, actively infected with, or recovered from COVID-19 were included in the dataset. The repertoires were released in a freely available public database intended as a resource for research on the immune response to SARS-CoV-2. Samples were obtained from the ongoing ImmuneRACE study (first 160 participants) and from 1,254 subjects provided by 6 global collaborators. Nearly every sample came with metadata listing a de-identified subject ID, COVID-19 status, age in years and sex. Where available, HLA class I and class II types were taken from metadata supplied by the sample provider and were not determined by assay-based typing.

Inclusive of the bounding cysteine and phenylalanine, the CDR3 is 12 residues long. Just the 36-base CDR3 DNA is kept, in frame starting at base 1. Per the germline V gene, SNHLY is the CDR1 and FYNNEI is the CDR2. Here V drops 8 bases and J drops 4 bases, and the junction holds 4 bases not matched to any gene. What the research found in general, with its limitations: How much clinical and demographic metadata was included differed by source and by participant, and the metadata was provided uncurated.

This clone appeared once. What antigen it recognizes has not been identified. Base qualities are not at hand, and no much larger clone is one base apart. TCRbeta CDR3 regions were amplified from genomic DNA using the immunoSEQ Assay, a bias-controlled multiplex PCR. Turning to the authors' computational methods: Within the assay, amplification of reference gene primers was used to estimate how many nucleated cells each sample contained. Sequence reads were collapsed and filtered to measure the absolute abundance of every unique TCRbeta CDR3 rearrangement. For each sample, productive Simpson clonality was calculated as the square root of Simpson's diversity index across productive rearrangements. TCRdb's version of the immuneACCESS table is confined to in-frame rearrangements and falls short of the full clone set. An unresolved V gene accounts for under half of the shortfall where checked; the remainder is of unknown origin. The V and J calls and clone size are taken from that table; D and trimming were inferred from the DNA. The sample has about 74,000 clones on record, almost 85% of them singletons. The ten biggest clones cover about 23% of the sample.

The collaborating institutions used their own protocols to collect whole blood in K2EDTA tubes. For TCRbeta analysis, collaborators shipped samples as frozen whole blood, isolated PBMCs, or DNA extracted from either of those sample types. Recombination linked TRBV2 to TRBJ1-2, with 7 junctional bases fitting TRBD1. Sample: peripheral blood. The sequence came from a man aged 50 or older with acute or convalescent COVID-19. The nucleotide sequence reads TGTGCCAGCCAGGACAGGCCCTATGGCTACACCTTC. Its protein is CASQDRPYGYTF.